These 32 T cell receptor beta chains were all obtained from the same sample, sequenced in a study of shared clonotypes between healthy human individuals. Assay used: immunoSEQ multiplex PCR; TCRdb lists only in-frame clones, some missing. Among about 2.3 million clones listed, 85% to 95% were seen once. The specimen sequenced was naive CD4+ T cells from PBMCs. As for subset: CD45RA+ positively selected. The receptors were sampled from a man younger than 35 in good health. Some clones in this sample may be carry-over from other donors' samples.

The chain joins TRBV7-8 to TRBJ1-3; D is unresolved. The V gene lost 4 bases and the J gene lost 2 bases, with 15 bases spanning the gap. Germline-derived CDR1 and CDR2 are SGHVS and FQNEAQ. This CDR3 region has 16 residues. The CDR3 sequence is CASSSDPGIPGNTIYF. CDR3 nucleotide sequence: TGTGCCAGCAGCTCGGACCCCGGGATACCTGGAAACACCATATATTTT.

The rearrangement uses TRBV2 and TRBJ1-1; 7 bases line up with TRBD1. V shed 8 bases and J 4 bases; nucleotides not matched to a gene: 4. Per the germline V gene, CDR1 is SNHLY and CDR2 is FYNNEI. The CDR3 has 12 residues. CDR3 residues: CASRDRVTEAFF. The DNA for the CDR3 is TGTGCCAGCCGAGACAGGGTCACTGAAGCTTTCTTT.

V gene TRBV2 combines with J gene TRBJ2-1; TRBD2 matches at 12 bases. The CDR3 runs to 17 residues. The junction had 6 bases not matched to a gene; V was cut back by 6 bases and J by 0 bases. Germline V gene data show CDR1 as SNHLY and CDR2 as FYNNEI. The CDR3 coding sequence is TGTGCCAGCAGGGGACTAGCGGGTGATAGCTCCTACAATGAGCAGTTCTTC. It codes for CASRGLAGDSSYNEQFF.

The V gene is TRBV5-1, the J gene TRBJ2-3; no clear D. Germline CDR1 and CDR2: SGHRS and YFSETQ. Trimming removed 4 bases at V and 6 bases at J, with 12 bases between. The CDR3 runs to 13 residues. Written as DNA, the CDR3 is TGCGCCAGCAGCGATGGGCCCTCTGATACGCAGTATTTT. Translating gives CASSDGPSDTQYF.

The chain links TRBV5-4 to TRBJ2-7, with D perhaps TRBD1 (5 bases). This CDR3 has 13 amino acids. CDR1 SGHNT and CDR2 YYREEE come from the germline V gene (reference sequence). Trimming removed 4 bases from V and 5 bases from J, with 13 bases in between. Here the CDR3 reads CASSDRFRNEQYF. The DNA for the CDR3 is TGTGCCAGCAGCGACAGATTTCGGAACGAGCAGTACTTC.

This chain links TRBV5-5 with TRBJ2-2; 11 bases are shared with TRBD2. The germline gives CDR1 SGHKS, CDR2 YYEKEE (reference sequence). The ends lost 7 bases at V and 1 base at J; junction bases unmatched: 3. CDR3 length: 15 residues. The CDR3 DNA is TGTGCCAGCTTTGGACTAGCGGGGAACACCGGGGAGCTGTTTTTT. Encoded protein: CASFGLAGNTGELFF.

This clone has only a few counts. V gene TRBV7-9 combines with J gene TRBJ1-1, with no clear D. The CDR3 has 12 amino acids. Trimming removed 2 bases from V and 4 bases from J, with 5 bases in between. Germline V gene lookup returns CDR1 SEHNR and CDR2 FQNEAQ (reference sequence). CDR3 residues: CASSLYGTEAFF. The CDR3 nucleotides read TGTGCCAGCAGCTTATACGGCACTGAAGCTTTCTTT.

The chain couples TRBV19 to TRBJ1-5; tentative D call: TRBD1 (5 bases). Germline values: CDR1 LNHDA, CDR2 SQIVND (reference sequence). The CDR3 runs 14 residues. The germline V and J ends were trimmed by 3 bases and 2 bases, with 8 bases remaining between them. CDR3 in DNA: TGTGCCAGTAGTATGAGGGGCGGCAATCAGCCCCAGCATTTT. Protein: CASSMRGGNQPQHF.

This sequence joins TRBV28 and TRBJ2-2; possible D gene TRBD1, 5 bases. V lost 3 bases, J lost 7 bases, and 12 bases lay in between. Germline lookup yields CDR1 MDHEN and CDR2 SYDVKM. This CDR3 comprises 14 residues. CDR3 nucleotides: TGTGCCAGCAGTTTCGGCTGGGGCGGCGGGGAGCTGTTTTTT. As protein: CASSFGWGGGELFF.

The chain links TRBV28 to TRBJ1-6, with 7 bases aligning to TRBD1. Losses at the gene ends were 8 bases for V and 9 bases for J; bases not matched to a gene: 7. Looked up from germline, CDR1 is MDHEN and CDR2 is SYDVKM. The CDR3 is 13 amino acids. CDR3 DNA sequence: TGTGCCAGCCGACAGGGATCTGTTTCACCCCTCCACTTT. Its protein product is CASRQGSVSPLHF.

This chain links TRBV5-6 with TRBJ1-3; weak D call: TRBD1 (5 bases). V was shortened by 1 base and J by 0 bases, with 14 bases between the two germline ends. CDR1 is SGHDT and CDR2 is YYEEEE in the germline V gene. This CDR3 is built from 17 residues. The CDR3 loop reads CASSLLGRRDSGNTIYF. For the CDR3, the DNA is TGTGCCAGCAGCTTGTTGGGACGGCGAGACTCTGGAAACACCATATATTTT.

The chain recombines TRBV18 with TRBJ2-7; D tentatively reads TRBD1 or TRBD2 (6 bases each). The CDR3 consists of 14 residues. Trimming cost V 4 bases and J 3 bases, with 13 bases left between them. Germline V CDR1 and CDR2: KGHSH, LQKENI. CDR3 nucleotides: TGTGCCAGCTCACATACAGGGCGGGACTACGAGCAGTACTTC. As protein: CASSHTGRDYEQYF.

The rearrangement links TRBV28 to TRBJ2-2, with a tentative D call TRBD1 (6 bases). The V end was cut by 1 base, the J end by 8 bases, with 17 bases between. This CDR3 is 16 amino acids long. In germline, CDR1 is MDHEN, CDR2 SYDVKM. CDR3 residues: CASSLFGQGRNGELFF. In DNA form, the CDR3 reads TGTGCCAGCAGTTTATTCGGTCAGGGGAGAAATGGGGAGCTGTTTTTT.

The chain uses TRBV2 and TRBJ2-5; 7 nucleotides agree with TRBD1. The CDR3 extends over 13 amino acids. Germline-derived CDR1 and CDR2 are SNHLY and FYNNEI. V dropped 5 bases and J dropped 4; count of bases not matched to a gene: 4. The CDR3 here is CASSYRGGETQYF. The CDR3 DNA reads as TGTGCCAGCAGTTACAGGGGCGGAGAGACCCAGTACTTC.

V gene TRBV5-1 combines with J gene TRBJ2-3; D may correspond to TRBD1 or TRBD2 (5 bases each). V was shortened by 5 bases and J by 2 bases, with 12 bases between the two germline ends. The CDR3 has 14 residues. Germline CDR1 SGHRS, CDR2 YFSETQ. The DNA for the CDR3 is TGCGCCAGCAGGGTGGCAGGGACCACAGATACGCAGTATTTT. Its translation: CASRVAGTTDTQYF.

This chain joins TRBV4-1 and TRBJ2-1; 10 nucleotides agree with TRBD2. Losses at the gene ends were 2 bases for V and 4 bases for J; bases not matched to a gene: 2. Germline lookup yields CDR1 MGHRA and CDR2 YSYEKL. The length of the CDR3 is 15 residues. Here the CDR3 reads CASSQPAGGYNEQFF. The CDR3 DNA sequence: TGCGCCAGCAGCCAACCAGCGGGAGGGTACAATGAGCAGTTCTTC.

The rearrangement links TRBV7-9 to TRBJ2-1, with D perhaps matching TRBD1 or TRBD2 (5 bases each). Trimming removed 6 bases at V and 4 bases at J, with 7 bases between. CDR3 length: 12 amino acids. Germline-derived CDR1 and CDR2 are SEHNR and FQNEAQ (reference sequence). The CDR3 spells CASRGVYNEQFF. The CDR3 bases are TGTGCCAGCAGGGGGGTGTACAATGAGCAGTTCTTC.

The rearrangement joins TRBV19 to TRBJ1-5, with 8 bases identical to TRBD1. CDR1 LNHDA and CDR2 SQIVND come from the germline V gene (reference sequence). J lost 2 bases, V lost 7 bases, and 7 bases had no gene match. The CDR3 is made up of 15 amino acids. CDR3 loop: CASTSTGVRNQPQHF. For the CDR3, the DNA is TGTGCCAGTACCTCGACAGGGGTACGCAATCAGCCCCAGCATTTT.

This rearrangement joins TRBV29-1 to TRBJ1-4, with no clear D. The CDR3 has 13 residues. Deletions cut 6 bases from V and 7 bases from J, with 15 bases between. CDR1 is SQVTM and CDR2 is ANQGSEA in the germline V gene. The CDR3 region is CSVQTERSEKLFF. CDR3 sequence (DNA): TGCAGCGTCCAGACCGAGAGAAGTGAAAAACTGTTTTTT.

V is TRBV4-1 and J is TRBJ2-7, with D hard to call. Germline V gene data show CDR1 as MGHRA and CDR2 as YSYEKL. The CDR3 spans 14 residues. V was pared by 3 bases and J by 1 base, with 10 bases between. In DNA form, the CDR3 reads TGCGCCAGCAGCCATCCCGGCCGATCCTACGAGCAGTACTTC. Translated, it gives CASSHPGRSYEQYF.

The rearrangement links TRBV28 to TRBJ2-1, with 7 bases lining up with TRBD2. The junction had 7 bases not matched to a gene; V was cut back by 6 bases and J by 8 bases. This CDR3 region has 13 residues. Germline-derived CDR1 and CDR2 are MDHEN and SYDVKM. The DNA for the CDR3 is TGTGCCAGCAGAGGGACTACGCGCTATGAGCAGTTCTTC. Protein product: CASRGTTRYEQFF.

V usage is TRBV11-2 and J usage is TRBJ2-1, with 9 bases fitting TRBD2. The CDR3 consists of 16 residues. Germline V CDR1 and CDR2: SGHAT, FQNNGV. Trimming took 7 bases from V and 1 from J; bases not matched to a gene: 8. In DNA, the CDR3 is TGTGCCAGCAAGGCTCTAGCGGGAATGTCCTACAATGAGCAGTTCTTC. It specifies CASKALAGMSYNEQFF.

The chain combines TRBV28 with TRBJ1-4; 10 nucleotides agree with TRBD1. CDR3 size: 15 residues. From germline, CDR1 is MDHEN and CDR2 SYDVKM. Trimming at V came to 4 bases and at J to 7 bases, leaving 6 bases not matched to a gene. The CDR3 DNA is TGTGCCAGCAGTTCCCAGACAGGGGGCGGTGAAAAACTGTTTTTT. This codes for CASSSQTGGGEKLFF.

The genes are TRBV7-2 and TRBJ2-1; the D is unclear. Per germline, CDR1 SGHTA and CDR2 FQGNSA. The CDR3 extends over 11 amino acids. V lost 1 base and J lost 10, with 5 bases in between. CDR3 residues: CASSLEEEQFF. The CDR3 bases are TGTGCCAGCAGCTTAGAGGAAGAGCAGTTCTTC.

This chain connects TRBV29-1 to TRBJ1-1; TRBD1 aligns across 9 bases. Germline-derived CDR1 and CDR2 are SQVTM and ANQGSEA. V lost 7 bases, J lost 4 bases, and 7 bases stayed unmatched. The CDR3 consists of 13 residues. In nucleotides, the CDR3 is TGCAGCGCCCCGGGACAGGGTGGCACTGAAGCTTTCTTT. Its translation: CSAPGQGGTEAFF.

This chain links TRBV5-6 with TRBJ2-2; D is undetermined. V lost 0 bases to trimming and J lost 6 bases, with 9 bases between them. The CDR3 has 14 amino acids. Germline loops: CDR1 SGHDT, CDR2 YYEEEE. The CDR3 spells CASSLGQSSGELFF. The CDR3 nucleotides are TGTGCCAGCAGCTTGGGTCAGTCGTCCGGGGAGCTGTTTTTT. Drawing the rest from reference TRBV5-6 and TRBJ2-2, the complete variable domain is DAGVTQSPTHLIKTRGQQVTLRCSPKSGHDTVSWYQQALGQGPQFIFQYYEEEERQRGNFPDRFSGHQFPNYSSELNVNALLLGDSALYLCASSLGQSSGELFFGEGSRLTVL.

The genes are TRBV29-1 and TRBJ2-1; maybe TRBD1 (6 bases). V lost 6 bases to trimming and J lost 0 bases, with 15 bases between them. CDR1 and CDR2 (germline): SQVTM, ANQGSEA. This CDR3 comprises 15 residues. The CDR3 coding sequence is TGCAGCGTCAGAGGACAGAAGAGCTCCTACAATGAGCAGTTCTTC. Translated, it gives CSVRGQKSSYNEQFF.

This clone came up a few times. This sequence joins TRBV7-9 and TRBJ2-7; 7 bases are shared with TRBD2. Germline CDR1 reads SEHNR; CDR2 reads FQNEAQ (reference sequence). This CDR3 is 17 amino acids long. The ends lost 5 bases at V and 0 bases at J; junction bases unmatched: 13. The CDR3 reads CASSPREGRVHSYEQYF. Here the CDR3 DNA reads TGTGCCAGCAGCCCCCGCGAGGGGAGGGTACACTCCTACGAGCAGTACTTC. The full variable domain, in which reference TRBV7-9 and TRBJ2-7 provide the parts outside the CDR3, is DTGVSQNPRHKITKRGQNVTFRCDPISEHNRLYWYRQTLGQGPEFLTYFQNEAQLEKSRLLSDRFSAERPKGSFSTLEIQRTEQGDSAMYLCASSPREGRVHSYEQYFGPGTRLTVT.

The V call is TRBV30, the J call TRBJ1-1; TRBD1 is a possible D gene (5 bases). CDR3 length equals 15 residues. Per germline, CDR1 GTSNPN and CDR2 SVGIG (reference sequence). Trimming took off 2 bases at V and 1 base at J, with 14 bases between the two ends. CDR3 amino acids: CAWSPRGQRNTEAFF. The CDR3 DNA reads TGTGCCTGGAGTCCCCGGGGCCAGCGGAACACTGAAGCTTTCTTT.

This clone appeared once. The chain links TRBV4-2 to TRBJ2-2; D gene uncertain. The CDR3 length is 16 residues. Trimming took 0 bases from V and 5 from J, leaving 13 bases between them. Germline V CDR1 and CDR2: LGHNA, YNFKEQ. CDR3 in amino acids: CASSQERQEQTGELFF. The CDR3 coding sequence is TGTGCCAGCAGCCAAGAAAGGCAGGAGCAAACCGGGGAGCTGTTTTTT.

In DNA form, the CDR3 reads TGTGCCAGCAGCTGGCCCGGGGATTCCAAAAACATTCAGTACTTC. Protein product: CASSWPGDSKNIQYF. This chain uses TRBV5-4 with TRBJ2-4, with D perhaps matching TRBD2 (5 bases). The CDR3 is 15 residues long. Looked up from germline, CDR1 is SGHNT and CDR2 is YYREEE (reference sequence). V lost 3 bases and J 2 bases, leaving 12 bases between the germline ends.

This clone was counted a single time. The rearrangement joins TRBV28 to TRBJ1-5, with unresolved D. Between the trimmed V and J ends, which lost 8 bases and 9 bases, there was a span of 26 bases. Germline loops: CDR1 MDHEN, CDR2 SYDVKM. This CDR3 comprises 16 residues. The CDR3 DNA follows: TGTGCCAGCGGGCCTTCCCCGACACTGGACCTCGCGCCCCAGCATTTT. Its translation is CASGPSPTLDLAPQHF.